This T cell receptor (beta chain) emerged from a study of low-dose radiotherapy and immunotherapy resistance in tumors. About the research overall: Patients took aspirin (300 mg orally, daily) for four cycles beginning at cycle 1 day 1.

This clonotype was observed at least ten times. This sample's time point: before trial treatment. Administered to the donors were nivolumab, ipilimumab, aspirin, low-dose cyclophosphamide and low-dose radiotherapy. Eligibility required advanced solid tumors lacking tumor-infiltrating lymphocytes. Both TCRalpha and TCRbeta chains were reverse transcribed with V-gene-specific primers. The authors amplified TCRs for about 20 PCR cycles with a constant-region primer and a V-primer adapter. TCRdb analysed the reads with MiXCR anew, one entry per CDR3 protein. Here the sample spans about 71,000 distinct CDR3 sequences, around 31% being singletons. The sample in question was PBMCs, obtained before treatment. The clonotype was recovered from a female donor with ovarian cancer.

CDR3 nucleotide sequence: TGTGCCACCAGCAAGGTCGGGACAGACAATGAGCAGTTCTTC. The encoded protein is CATSKVGTDNEQFF. This chain uses TRBV10-3 with TRBJ2-1; 7 bases are shared with TRBD1. With V trimmed by 10 bases and J by 5 bases, 11 bases remained unmatched. CDR3 length: 14 residues. From germline, CDR1 is ENHRY and CDR2 SYGVKD.